These 31 T cell receptor beta chains originate from one sample sequenced in a study of shared clonotypes between healthy human individuals. The protocol was immunoSEQ multiplex PCR, while the TCRdb copy is restricted to in-frame clones and leaves out a portion. The sample lists about 700,000 clones; about 91% were seen once. Naive CD8 cells lacked CD45RO and underwent positive selection for CCR7, leaving out terminally differentiated effector memory CD45RA+ cells. The sample comprised naive CD8+ T cells sorted from blood. These receptor sequences come from a man aged 30-40 years in good health.

J is TRBJ2-7 and V is TRBV29-1, with D possibly being TRBD1 (6 bases). Deletions cut 6 bases from V and 0 bases from J, with 18 bases between. The CDR3 consists of 15 residues. Per the germline V gene, CDR1 is SQVTM and CDR2 is ANQGSEA. As DNA, the CDR3 is TGCAGCGTGACCTCGACAGGTCGGGCCTCCTACGAGCAGTACTTC. Translating gives CSVTSTGRASYEQYF.

This chain connects TRBV2 to TRBJ2-1; tentatively, D is TRBD2 (5 bases). The CDR3 length is 14 residues. Trimming cost V 3 bases and J 10 bases, with 16 bases left between them. Germline-derived CDR1 and CDR2 are SNHLY and FYNNEI. CDR3 in amino acids: CASSDPSGLDEQFF. CDR3 DNA sequence: TGTGCCAGCAGTGACCCCAGCGGCTTGGACGAGCAGTTCTTC.

The chain recombines TRBV10-3 with TRBJ2-7, with a tentative D call TRBD1 (6 bases). The germline V and J ends were trimmed by 0 bases and 5 bases, with 23 bases remaining between them. Germline V lookup: CDR1 ENHRY, CDR2 SYGVKD. The CDR3 totals 18 residues. The CDR3 reads CAISESRSSSGEVDEQYF. CDR3 coding DNA: TGTGCCATCAGTGAGTCTAGGTCTTCGTCAGGGGAAGTGGACGAGCAGTACTTC.

The V call is TRBV7-9, the J call TRBJ1-4; D gene uncertain. The germline CDR1 and CDR2 sequences are SEHNR and FQNEAQ (reference sequence). Trimming took 3 bases from V and 0 from J, leaving 5 bases between them. This CDR3 spans 14 amino acids. The CDR3 here is CASSFAATNEKLFF. DNA for the CDR3: TGTGCCAGCAGCTTCGCTGCAACTAATGAAAAACTGTTTTTT.

The sample holds one count of this clone. Other DNA sequences from this sample encode an identical CDR3 as well. The CDR3 reads CASTSGASYEQYF. The CDR3 region has the DNA TGTGCCAGCACTAGCGGAGCCTCCTACGAGCAGTACTTC. The V gene is TRBV7-9, the J gene TRBJ2-7; 7 bases line up with TRBD2. CDR3 length: 13 amino acids. Germline CDR1 and CDR2: SEHNR and FQNEAQ (reference sequence). Losses at the gene ends were 7 bases for V and 0 bases for J; bases not matched to a gene: 3.

The rearrangement joins TRBV28 to TRBJ2-2; TRBD1 aligns across 8 bases. The CDR3 loop spans 19 amino acids. Germline V gene lookup returns CDR1 MDHEN and CDR2 SYDVKM. The junction had 16 bases not matched to a gene; V was cut back by 5 bases and J by 2 bases. The CDR3 reads CASSTIARRTGRNTGELFF. CDR3 DNA sequence: TGTGCCAGCAGTACGATAGCTCGTAGGACAGGGAGAAACACCGGGGAGCTGTTTTTT.

The CDR3 here is CASSFGVGFNNEQFF. CDR3 sequence (DNA): TGTGCCAGCAGCTTCGGAGTGGGATTCAACAATGAGCAGTTCTTC. The J gene is TRBJ2-1, the V gene TRBV7-2; D gene ambiguous. Germline V gives CDR1 SGHTA, CDR2 FQGNSA. Trimming took off 3 bases at V and 5 bases at J, with 14 bases between the two ends. The CDR3 is 15 amino acids.

The J gene is TRBJ2-1, the V gene TRBV14, with TRBD2 matching over 8 bases. Germline V gene sequence: CDR1 SGHDN, CDR2 FVKESK. The CDR3 is 15 residues long. The V and J ends lost 3 bases and 4 bases, in that order; junction bases with no gene match: 5. CDR3 sequence (DNA): TGTGCCAGCAGCCAGGCGGGACTAGGATACAATGAGCAGTTCTTC. It codes for CASSQAGLGYNEQFF.

The chain joins TRBV7-8 to TRBJ1-3; no firm D call. Looked up from germline, CDR1 is SGHVS and CDR2 is FQNEAQ. V was trimmed by 8 bases and J by 0 bases, leaving 11 bases between them. This CDR3 is 14 amino acids long. This chain's CDR3 is CASWDLSSGNTIYF. In DNA form, the CDR3 reads TGTGCCAGCTGGGATCTGAGCTCTGGAAACACCATATATTTT.

This chain uses TRBV6-5 with TRBJ2-1; no reliable D call. The germline V and J ends were trimmed by 2 bases and 7 bases, with 12 bases remaining between them. This CDR3 has 14 amino acids. From germline, CDR1 is MNHEY and CDR2 SVGAGI. The CDR3 reads CASSYVGDPNEQFF. CDR3 DNA sequence: TGTGCCAGCAGTTACGTAGGCGACCCTAATGAGCAGTTCTTC.

The chain combines TRBV27 with TRBJ2-1, with D possibly matching TRBD2 (6 bases). The CDR3 is 15 residues long. Trimming took off 7 bases at V and 7 bases at J, with 20 bases between the two ends. Germline assignment: CDR1 MNHEY and CDR2 SMNVEV (reference sequence). DNA for the CDR3: TGTGCCAGCACCCCGGGGGTCCCCACGGGGAATGAGCAGTTCTTC. This gives the protein CASTPGVPTGNEQFF.

This clone appeared a single time. The V call is TRBV5-4, the J call TRBJ2-1, with 7 bases identical to TRBD1. This CDR3 region has 15 residues. Trimming at V came to 8 bases and at J to 5 bases, leaving 13 bases not matched to a gene. Germline V CDR1 and CDR2: SGHNT, YYREEE (reference sequence). The CDR3 loop is CARPRDRLADNEQFF. The CDR3 DNA is TGTGCCAGACCTCGGGACAGACTGGCCGACAATGAGCAGTTCTTC.

The rearrangement joins TRBV6-5 to TRBJ2-7; TRBD1 might be the D (5 bases). There are 13 residues in the CDR3. In germline, CDR1 is MNHEY, CDR2 SVGAGI. Trimming pared 6 bases from V and 3 bases from J, leaving 12 bases between. The CDR3 loop is CASRTGANYEQYF. The CDR3 bases are TGTGCCAGCAGGACTGGGGCTAACTACGAGCAGTACTTC.

This clone was recorded a few times. The chain recombines TRBV7-9 with TRBJ1-5; D perhaps matches TRBD1 (6 bases). With 4 bases removed from V and 2 bases from J, the gap between germline ends came to 9 bases. This CDR3 is built from 14 residues. Germline V gene sequence: CDR1 SEHNR, CDR2 FQNEAQ (reference sequence). CDR3 loop: CASSSRGGNQPQHF. In nucleotides, the CDR3 is TGTGCCAGCAGCTCCAGGGGTGGCAATCAGCCCCAGCATTTT.

This chain links TRBV7-9 with TRBJ2-3; D perhaps matches TRBD2 (6 bases). The V and J ends lost 2 bases and 4 bases respectively, with 13 bases between them. This CDR3 is built from 15 residues. Germline V lookup: CDR1 SEHNR, CDR2 FQNEAQ (reference sequence). The CDR3 loop is CASSLRDLAPDTQYF. The CDR3 DNA follows: TGTGCCAGCAGCTTAAGGGACTTAGCCCCAGATACGCAGTATTTT.

This clone was seen just once. The chain carries TRBV27 and TRBJ2-1; D is undetermined. The CDR3 has 11 residues. Trimming pared 7 bases from V and 4 bases from J, leaving 5 bases between. The germline CDR1 and CDR2 sequences are MNHEY and SMNVEV (reference sequence). In DNA form, the CDR3 reads TGTGCCAGCATGGGGTACAATGAGCAGTTCTTC. It encodes CASMGYNEQFF.

The chain carries TRBV7-9 and TRBJ2-2, with D perhaps matching TRBD1 or TRBD2 (5 bases each). CDR3 length: 16 residues. The germline V gene encodes CDR1 SEHNR and CDR2 FQNEAQ (reference sequence). Deletions cut 6 bases from V and 5 bases from J, with 19 bases between. The CDR3 sequence is CASSFPGAKGTGELFF. DNA of the CDR3: TGTGCCAGCAGTTTCCCCGGGGCCAAGGGAACCGGGGAGCTGTTTTTT.

In its sample, this clone was seen a few times. The genes are TRBV28 and TRBJ1-3; a possible D gene is TRBD1 (5 bases). V lost 6 bases and J 0 bases, leaving 9 bases between the germline ends. Germline loops: CDR1 MDHEN, CDR2 SYDVKM. This CDR3 has 14 residues. This CDR3 reads CASSFQGSGNTIYF. The CDR3 bases are TGTGCCAGCAGCTTCCAGGGCTCTGGAAACACCATATATTTT. Filled out from reference TRBV28 and TRBJ1-3, the complete variable domain reads DVKVTQSSRYLVKRTGEKVFLECVQDMDHENMFWYRQDPGLGLRLIYFSYDVKMKEKGDIPEGYSVSREKKERFSLILESASTNQTSMYLCASSFQGSGNTIYFGEGSWLTVV.

The rearrangement links TRBV30 to TRBJ1-1; D call uncertain. Per germline, CDR1 GTSNPN and CDR2 SVGIG (reference sequence). Deletions cut 2 bases from V and 3 bases from J, with 1 base between. This CDR3 has 10 amino acids. DNA of the CDR3: TGTGCCTGGAGTTACACTGAAGCTTTCTTT. It translates to CAWSYTEAFF.

DNA of the CDR3: TGTGCCAGCAGCTTAGATCCCGGGAACACCGGGGAGCTGTTTTTT. Amino acid sequence: CASSLDPGNTGELFF. V and J are TRBV11-2 and TRBJ2-2; D call uncertain. Germline CDR1 SGHAT, CDR2 FQNNGV. The CDR3 is 15 residues long. Trimming left V 0 bases short and J 1 base short, with 6 bases between.

The genes are TRBV4-1 and TRBJ2-5; D is ambiguous. The CDR3 has 15 amino acids. V lost 2 bases and J 1 base, leaving 11 bases between the germline ends. The V gene's germline CDR1 is MGHRA and CDR2 YSYEKL. CDR3 loop: CASSQSLGGQETQYF. CDR3 nucleotides: TGCGCCAGCAGCCAATCTTTGGGTGGCCAAGAGACCCAGTACTTC.

V usage is TRBV27 and J usage is TRBJ2-1, with TRBD2 identical over 10 bases. The CDR3 is 16 residues long. Germline-derived CDR1 and CDR2 are MNHEY and SMNVEV (reference sequence). The junction had 9 bases not matched to a gene; V was cut back by 1 base and J by 9 bases. The CDR3 here is CASSLYGLAGEFEQFF. The CDR3 DNA reads TGTGCCAGCAGTTTATACGGGCTAGCGGGAGAATTTGAGCAGTTCTTC.

V and J are TRBV11-2 and TRBJ2-3, with D uncertain. The CDR3 extends over 17 amino acids. CDR1 and CDR2 (germline): SGHAT, FQNNGV. Trimming took off 1 base at V and 1 base at J, with 15 bases between the two ends. CDR3 sequence: CASSLVGSLTGTDTQYF. The CDR3 bases are TGTGCCAGCAGCTTAGTGGGATCCCTTACTGGCACAGATACGCAGTATTTT.

The genes are TRBV5-1 and TRBJ2-5; no definite D call. V lost 2 bases and J lost 5, with 16 bases in between. This CDR3 contains 15 residues. Germline V gene data show CDR1 as SGHRS and CDR2 as YFSETQ. The CDR3 reads CASSFPPSSLETQYF. As DNA, the CDR3 is TGCGCCAGCAGCTTTCCCCCGAGTAGTTTGGAGACCCAGTACTTC.

This chain connects TRBV6-1 to TRBJ2-7; possible D gene TRBD1, 7 bases. Per germline, CDR1 MNHNS and CDR2 SASEGT. The CDR3 covers 14 residues. The V end was cut by 6 bases, the J end by 3 bases, with 15 bases between. The CDR3 reads CASRTRTGVYEQYF. The CDR3, as DNA: TGTGCCAGCAGGACTAGGACAGGAGTCTACGAGCAGTACTTC.

The gene calls are TRBV5-6 and TRBJ2-1, with 9 positions matching TRBD1. This CDR3 contains 16 residues. V shed 6 bases and J 8 bases; nucleotides not matched to a gene: 15. Germline V gives CDR1 SGHDT, CDR2 YYEEEE. This CDR3 reads CASTALTGGEGDEQFF. The CDR3 DNA reads as TGTGCCAGCACAGCCTTAACAGGGGGCGAAGGGGATGAGCAGTTCTTC.

CDR3 residues: CASSPRPQTYEQYF. The CDR3 nucleotides read TGTGCCAGCAGCCCCCGTCCCCAAACTTACGAGCAGTACTTC. The chain joins TRBV7-9 to TRBJ2-7; D not resolved. This CDR3 contains 14 residues. Germline V gene sequence: CDR1 SEHNR, CDR2 FQNEAQ (reference sequence). V lost 5 bases and J 4 bases, leaving 15 bases between the germline ends.

V and J are TRBV9 and TRBJ2-2; the D gene is possibly TRBD1 (7 bases). V gave up 4 bases and J gave up 7 bases, with 17 bases separating them. Germline CDR1 SGDLS, CDR2 YYNGEE. The CDR3 loop spans 15 amino acids. This chain's CDR3 is CASSPMQGGSGELFF. The CDR3 nucleotides read TGTGCCAGCAGCCCAATGCAGGGGGGAAGCGGGGAGCTGTTTTTT. Complete variable domain (other parts from reference TRBV9 and TRBJ2-2): DSGVTQTPKHLITATGQRVTLRCSPRSGDLSVYWYQQSLDQGLQFLIQYYNGEERAKGNILERFSAQQFPDLHSELNLSSLELGDSALYFCASSPMQGGSGELFFGEGSRLTVL.

V usage is TRBV27 and J usage is TRBJ1-2; D might be TRBD1 (6 bases). Germline V gives CDR1 MNHEY, CDR2 SMNVEV (reference sequence). V was trimmed by 3 bases and J by 5 bases, leaving 10 bases between them. The CDR3 has 13 residues. CDR3 in DNA: TGTGCCAGCAGTTTGGGGGCCCGGTATGGCTACACCTTC. It translates to CASSLGARYGYTF.

The gene calls are TRBV27 and TRBJ2-7; 8 nucleotides line up with TRBD2. The CDR3 spans 15 residues. Germline CDR1 and CDR2: MNHEY and SMNVEV (reference sequence). The junction had 7 bases not matched to a gene; V was cut back by 3 bases and J by 3 bases. The CDR3 sequence: CASSFQDGRDYEQYF. CDR3 DNA sequence: TGTGCCAGCAGTTTTCAGGACGGGAGGGACTACGAGCAGTACTTC.

The V gene is TRBV11-2, the J gene TRBJ2-7; 11 bases are a match to TRBD2. CDR1 and CDR2 (germline): SGHAT, FQNNGV. V gave up 5 bases and J gave up 1 base; unmatched junction bases: 4. CDR3 length: 15 amino acids. The CDR3 bases are TGTGCCAGCAGCATGGGACTAGCGGAGTCCTACGAGCAGTACTTC. Residues: CASSMGLAESYEQYF.